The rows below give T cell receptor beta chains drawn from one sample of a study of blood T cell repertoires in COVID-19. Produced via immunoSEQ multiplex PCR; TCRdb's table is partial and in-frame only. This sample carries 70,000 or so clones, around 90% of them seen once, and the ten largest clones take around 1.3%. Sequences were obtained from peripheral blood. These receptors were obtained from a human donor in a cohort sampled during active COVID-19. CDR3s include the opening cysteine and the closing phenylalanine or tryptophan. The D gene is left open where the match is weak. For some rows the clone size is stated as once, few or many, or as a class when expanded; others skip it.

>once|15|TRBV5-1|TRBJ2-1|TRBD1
CASSSVTGTYNEQFF
TGCGCCAGCAGCTCGGTGACAGGGACATACAATGAGCAGTTCTTC
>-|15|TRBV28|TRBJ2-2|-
CASSPIPGAPGELFF
TGTGCCAGCAGTCCGATACCTGGGGCTCCCGGGGAGCTGTTTTTT
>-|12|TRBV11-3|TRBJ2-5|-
CASSPGRETQYF
TGTGCCAGCAGCCCGGGAAGGGAGACCCAGTACTTC
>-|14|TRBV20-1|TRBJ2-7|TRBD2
CSASLGGRSREQYF
TGCAGTGCTAGTCTAGGCGGGAGGTCGAGGGAGCAGTACTTC
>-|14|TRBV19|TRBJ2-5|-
CASSTPGGVETQYF
TGTGCCAGTAGCACGCCAGGAGGGGTGGAGACCCAGTACTTC
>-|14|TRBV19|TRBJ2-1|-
CASNQEEGREEQFF
TGTGCCAGCAATCAGGAGGAGGGGCGAGAGGAGCAGTTCTTC
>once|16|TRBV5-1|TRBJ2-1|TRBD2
CASSLYGLAVYNEQFF
TGCGCCAGCAGCTTGTATGGGCTAGCGGTCTACAATGAGCAGTTCTTC
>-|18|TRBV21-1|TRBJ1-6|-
CASSKGDRTSSYNSPLHF
TGTGCCAGCAGCAAAGGGGACAGGACCAGCTCCTATAATTCACCCCTCCACTTT
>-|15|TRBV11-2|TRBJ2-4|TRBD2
CASRTGPYGGNIQYF
TGTGCCAGCAGGACCGGCCCTTACGGGGGGAACATTCAGTACTTC
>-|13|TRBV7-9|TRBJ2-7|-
CASTTDSPYEQYF
TGTGCCAGCACCACGGACAGCCCCTACGAGCAGTACTTC
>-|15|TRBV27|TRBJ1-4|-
CASSLGTGRLGKLFF
TGTGCCAGCAGTTTGGGAACAGGGAGACTTGGAAAACTGTTTTTT
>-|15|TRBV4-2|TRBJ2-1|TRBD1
CASSRDRGLDNEQFF
TGTGCCAGCAGCCGCGACAGGGGGCTAGACAATGAGCAGTTCTTC
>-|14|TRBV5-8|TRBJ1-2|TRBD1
CASSATGAIYGYTF
TGTGCCAGCAGCGCTACAGGGGCGATCTATGGCTACACCTTC
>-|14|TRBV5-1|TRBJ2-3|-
CASSQLAHTDTQYF
TGCGCCAGCAGCCAACTAGCCCACACAGATACGCAGTATTTT
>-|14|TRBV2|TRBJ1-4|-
CASYLQGTNEKLFF
TGTGCCAGCTACCTACAGGGAACTAATGAAAAACTGTTTTTT
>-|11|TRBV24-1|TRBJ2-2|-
CASGQTGELFF
TGTGCCTCCGGACAAACCGGGGAGCTGTTTTTT
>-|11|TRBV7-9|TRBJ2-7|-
CASAEGFEQYF
TGTGCCAGCGCGGAGGGCTTCGAGCAGTACTTC
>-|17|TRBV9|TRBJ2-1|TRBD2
CASSPHWGGSSYNEQFF
TGTGCCAGCAGCCCCCACTGGGGCGGGAGCTCCTACAATGAGCAGTTCTTC
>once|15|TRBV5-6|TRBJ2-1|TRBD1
CASSSPGQVLSEQFF
TGTGCCAGCAGCTCTCCCGGACAGGTCTTGAGTGAGCAGTTCTTC
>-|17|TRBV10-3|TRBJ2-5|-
CAIRDGHSSTAQETQYF
TGTGCCATCAGAGACGGACATTCGTCGACGGCCCAAGAGACCCAGTACTTC
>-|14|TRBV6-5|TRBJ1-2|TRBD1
CASSYDRAPYGYTF
TGTGCCAGCAGTTACGACAGGGCTCCCTATGGCTACACCTTC
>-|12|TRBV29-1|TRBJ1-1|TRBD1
CSAEQGYTEAFF
TGCAGCGCGGAACAGGGGTACACTGAAGCTTTCTTT
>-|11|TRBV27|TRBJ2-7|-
CASRTTYEQYF
TGTGCCAGCAGGACAACCTACGAGCAGTACTTC
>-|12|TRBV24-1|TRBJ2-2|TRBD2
CATNGGTGELFF
TGTGCCACCAACGGGGGGACCGGGGAGCTGTTTTTT
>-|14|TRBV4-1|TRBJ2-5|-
CASSHQGLGETQYF
TGCGCCAGCAGCCATCAGGGTTTGGGAGAGACCCAGTACTTC
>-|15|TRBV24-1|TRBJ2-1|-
CATSDPASAYNEQFF
TGTGCCACCAGTGATCCTGCTAGCGCGTACAATGAGCAGTTCTTC
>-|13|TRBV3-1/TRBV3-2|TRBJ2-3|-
CASSPLGASTQYF
TGTGCCAGCAGTCCACTGGGGGCGAGTACGCAGTATTTT
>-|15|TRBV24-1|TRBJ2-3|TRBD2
CATAGTSGGWGTQYF
TGTGCCACCGCGGGGACTAGCGGGGGCTGGGGTACGCAGTATTTT
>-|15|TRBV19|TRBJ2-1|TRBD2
CASTRGLAGYNEQFF
TGTGCCAGTACCCGGGGACTAGCGGGTTACAATGAGCAGTTCTTC
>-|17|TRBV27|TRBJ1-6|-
CASSLQQGVGLGSPLHF
TGTGCCAGCAGTTTACAACAGGGAGTCGGATTGGGTTCACCCCTCCACTTT
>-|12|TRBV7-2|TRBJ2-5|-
CASSLVLQTQYF
TGTGCCAGCAGCTTAGTTCTCCAGACCCAGTACTTC
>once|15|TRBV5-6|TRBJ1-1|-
CASSPNLAGNTEAFF
TGTGCCAGCAGCCCAAACCTGGCAGGAAACACTGAAGCTTTCTTT
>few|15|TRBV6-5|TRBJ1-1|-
CASSYSNSMNTEAFF
TGTGCCAGCAGTTACTCGAACAGTATGAACACTGAAGCTTTCTTT
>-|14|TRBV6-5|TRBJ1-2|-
CASSYSSVGYGYTF
TGTGCCAGCAGTTACTCTAGCGTCGGCTATGGCTACACCTTC
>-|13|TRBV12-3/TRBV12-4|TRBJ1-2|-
CASRNTGTYGYTF
TGTGCCAGCAGAAACACAGGGACCTATGGCTACACCTTC
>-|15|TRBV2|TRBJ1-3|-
CASRGGGSPGNTIYF
TGTGCCAGCAGAGGGGGGGGCAGTCCTGGAAACACCATATATTTT
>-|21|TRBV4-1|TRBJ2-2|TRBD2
CASSRFRGGLAGVVNTGELFF
TGCGCCAGCAGCCGGTTCCGTGGGGGACTAGCGGGAGTGGTGAACACCGGGGAGCTGTTTTTT
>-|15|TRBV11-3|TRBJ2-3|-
CASSLGSGSTDTQYF
TGTGCCAGCAGCTTGGGCAGTGGTTCCACAGATACGCAGTATTTT